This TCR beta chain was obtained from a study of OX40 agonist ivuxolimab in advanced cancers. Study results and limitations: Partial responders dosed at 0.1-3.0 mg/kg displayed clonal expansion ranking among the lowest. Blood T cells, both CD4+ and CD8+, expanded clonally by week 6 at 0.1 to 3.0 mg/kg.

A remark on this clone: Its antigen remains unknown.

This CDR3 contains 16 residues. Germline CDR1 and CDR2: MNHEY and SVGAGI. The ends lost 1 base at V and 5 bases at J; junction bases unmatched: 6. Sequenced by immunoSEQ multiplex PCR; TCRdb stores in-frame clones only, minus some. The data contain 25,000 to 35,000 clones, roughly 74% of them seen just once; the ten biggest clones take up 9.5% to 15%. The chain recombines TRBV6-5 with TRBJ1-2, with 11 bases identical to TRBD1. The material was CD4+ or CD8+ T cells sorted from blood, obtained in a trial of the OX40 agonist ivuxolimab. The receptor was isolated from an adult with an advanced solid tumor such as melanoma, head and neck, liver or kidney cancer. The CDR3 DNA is TGTGCCAGCAGTTACTTCAGGACAGGGGGCGGGTATGGCTACACCTTC. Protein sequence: CASSYFRTGGGYGYTF.